This record looks at one T cell receptor (beta chain) sequence and its context. Single viable CD3+CD4+CD8-CD45RO+ cells were sorted as the memory CD4+ T cells. Total CD4+ T cells were enriched by CD4 positive selection. V lost 0 bases to trimming and J lost 5 bases, with 8 bases between them. This CDR3 has 13 residues. Per germline, CDR1 SGHTA and CDR2 FQGTGA. Per the original methods: After removing out-of-frame reads, approximately 2.2 million distinct TCRbeta sequences remained. The protocol was immunoSEQ multiplex PCR, while the TCRdb copy is restricted to in-frame clones and leaves out a portion. V and J calls and clone size are given by that table; D and trimming were obtained from the DNA. The sample shows some 44,000 clones, around 77% of them seen only once. The entry originates in a study of memory CD4+ T cells and cytomegalovirus serostatus. About the study: Donors were healthy Belgian adults, 9 CMV seropositive and some 24 seronegative.

The source material was memory CD4+ T cells from blood. The origin of this receptor is an adult in good health and CMV-seronegative. The rearrangement links TRBV7-3 to TRBJ2-7; D not resolved. The CDR3 bases are TGTGCCAGCAGCTTAACGGGTTATAACGAGCAGTACTTC. This gives the protein CASSLTGYNEQYF.